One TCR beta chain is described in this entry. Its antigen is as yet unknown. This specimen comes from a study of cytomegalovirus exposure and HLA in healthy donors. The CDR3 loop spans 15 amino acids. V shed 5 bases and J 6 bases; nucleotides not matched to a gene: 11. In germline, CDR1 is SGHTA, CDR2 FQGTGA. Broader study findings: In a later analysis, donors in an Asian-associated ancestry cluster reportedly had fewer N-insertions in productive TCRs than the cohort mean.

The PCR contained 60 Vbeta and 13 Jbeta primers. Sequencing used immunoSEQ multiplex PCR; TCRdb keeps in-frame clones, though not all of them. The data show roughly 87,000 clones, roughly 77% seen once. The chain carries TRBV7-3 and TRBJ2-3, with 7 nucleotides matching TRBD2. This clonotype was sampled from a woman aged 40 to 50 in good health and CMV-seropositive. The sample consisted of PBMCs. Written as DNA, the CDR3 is TGTGCCAGCAGCCCCGGGGTAGCGGGCTGGGATACGCAGTATTTT. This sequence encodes CASSPGVAGWDTQYF. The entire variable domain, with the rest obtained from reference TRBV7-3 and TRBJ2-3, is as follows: GAGVSQTPSNKVTEKGKYVELRCDPISGHTALYWYRQSLGQGPEFLIYFQGTGAADDSGLPNDRFFAVRPEGSVSTLKIQRTERGDSAVYLCASSPGVAGWDTQYFGPGTRLTVL.